The 23 T cell receptor beta chains reported below all come from one sample, sequenced in a study of blood T cell repertoires in COVID-19. The method was immunoSEQ multiplex PCR; TCRdb's version includes in-frame clones alone and lacks a portion of them. The table has about 220,000 clones, almost 85% seen once. The specimen sequenced was peripheral blood. The receptor source for this set is a woman aged 70-85 years with COVID-19, enrolled during active disease.

The rearrangement joins TRBV28 to TRBJ2-7, with TRBD1 as a possible D gene (5 bases). Trimming pared 10 bases from V and 5 bases from J, leaving 12 bases between. The CDR3 is 11 residues long. Germline V lookup: CDR1 MDHEN, CDR2 SYDVKM. The DNA for the CDR3 is TGTGCCACGTACTGGACAAACGAGCAGTACTTC. This sequence encodes CATYWTNEQYF.

The V gene is TRBV19, the J gene TRBJ2-7; 9 bases are a match to TRBD1. Germline assignment: CDR1 LNHDA and CDR2 SQIVND (reference sequence). V lost 5 bases to trimming and J lost 1 base; unmatched junction nucleotides: 12. The CDR3 length is 17 residues. The CDR3 bases are TGTGCCAGTAGTCCAGTTTCCCTCGACAGGGGGTCCTACGAGCAGTACTTC. Translation: CASSPVSLDRGSYEQYF.

The chain joins TRBV24-1 to TRBJ1-5; D is undetermined. V was cut by 10 bases and J by 7 bases, with 13 bases left in between. CDR3 length equals 12 residues. Germline V lookup: CDR1 KGHDR, CDR2 SFDVKD. This CDR3 is CATAGIYQPQHF. In DNA, the CDR3 is TGTGCCACAGCCGGTATTTACCAGCCCCAGCATTTT.

V is TRBV6-6 and J is TRBJ2-5, with D perhaps TRBD2 (5 bases). Deletions cut 9 bases from V and 9 bases from J, with 20 bases between. This CDR3 comprises 13 residues. The V gene's germline CDR1 is MNHNY and CDR2 SVGAGI (reference sequence). The CDR3 loop is CASQPGVPGSQYF. CDR3 DNA sequence: TGTGCCAGTCAACCGGGCGTCCCGGGGTCCCAGTACTTC.

This clone was counted a single time. V gene TRBV27 combines with J gene TRBJ1-2; weak D call: TRBD1 (5 bases). CDR3 size: 17 residues. CDR1 and CDR2 (germline): MNHEY, SMNVEV (reference sequence). The V and J ends lost 6 bases and 7 bases respectively, with 27 bases between them. CDR3 sequence: CASRRAPGVSMGGGYTF. Written as DNA, the CDR3 is TGTGCCAGCAGACGAGCCCCCGGGGTTTCGATGGGGGGTGGCTACACCTTC.

The rearrangement links TRBV5-8 to TRBJ2-2; 9 nucleotides match TRBD1. Unmatched junction bases numbered 8, after V lost 3 bases and J lost 2 bases. There are 17 residues in the CDR3. Germline V gene sequence: CDR1 SGHTS, CDR2 YDEGEE. The CDR3 region has the DNA TGTGCCAGCAGCTCCCCCTGGACAGGGGCAAACACCGGGGAGCTGTTTTTT. Translating gives CASSSPWTGANTGELFF.

This clone was recorded only once. The chain carries TRBV18 and TRBJ2-7; D is possibly TRBD1 (6 bases). The CDR3 covers 15 residues. V lost 3 bases to trimming and J lost 2 bases, with 14 bases between them. CDR1 is KGHSH and CDR2 is LQKENI in the germline V gene. The CDR3 region has the DNA TGTGCCAGCTCACCGGCAGGGGTAGAGGCCTACGAGCAGTACTTC. Encoded protein: CASSPAGVEAYEQYF.

V is TRBV7-8 and J is TRBJ1-3; TRBD1 might be the D (6 bases). The CDR3 is 14 amino acids. Germline V gene data show CDR1 as SGHVS and CDR2 as FQNEAQ. Trimming took 6 bases from V and 4 from J, leaving 13 bases between them. The CDR3 region is CASRDTRGGNTIYF. In DNA, the CDR3 is TGTGCCAGCAGAGACACCAGGGGAGGAAACACCATATATTTT. Full variable domain (rest looked up from reference TRBV7-8 and TRBJ1-3): GAGVSQSPRYKVAKRGQDVALRCDPISGHVSLFWYQQALGQGPEFLTYFQNEAQLDKSGLPSDRFFAERPEGSVSTLKIQRTQQEDSAVYLCASRDTRGGNTIYFGEGSWLTVV.

This chain connects TRBV10-3 to TRBJ1-1; no firm D call. Trimming removed 0 bases from V and 0 bases from J, with 8 bases in between. The length of the CDR3 is 15 residues. Germline lookup yields CDR1 ENHRY and CDR2 SYGVKD. The CDR3 bases are TGTGCCATCAGTGAGTCGGGCAGCATGAACACTGAAGCTTTCTTT. Amino acids: CAISESGSMNTEAFF.

This chain uses TRBV7-9 with TRBJ2-7; the D gene is possibly TRBD2 (5 bases). The ends were cut back, 1 base at V and 8 bases at J, with 9 bases in the middle. From germline, CDR1 is SEHNR and CDR2 FQNEAQ (reference sequence). The CDR3 length is 12 residues. CDR3 sequence (DNA): TGTGCCAGCAGCTTAGACGGAGGAAAGCAGTACTTC. As protein: CASSLDGGKQYF.

The chain combines TRBV10-3 with TRBJ2-3; 7 bases fit TRBD1. Germline V gene data show CDR1 as ENHRY and CDR2 as SYGVKD. Unmatched junction bases numbered 7, after V lost 7 bases and J lost 3 bases. This CDR3 has 14 amino acids. CDR3 sequence: CAITRDSPTDTQYF. The CDR3 nucleotides are TGTGCCATCACCCGGGACAGCCCTACAGATACGCAGTATTTT.

The V call is TRBV2, the J call TRBJ1-1; D is perhaps TRBD1 (6 bases). The germline gives CDR1 SNHLY, CDR2 FYNNEI. This CDR3 spans 16 amino acids. The V end lost 3 bases, the J end lost 2 bases, and 16 bases lay between the germline ends. The CDR3 reads CASSEGQGLVNTEAFF. CDR3 in DNA: TGTGCCAGCAGTGAGGGGCAGGGGTTAGTCAACACTGAAGCTTTCTTT.

This chain uses TRBV19 with TRBJ1-1, with TRBD1 matching over 7 bases. The CDR3 consists of 16 residues. Per germline, CDR1 LNHDA and CDR2 SQIVND (reference sequence). Trimming took 6 bases from V and 2 from J; bases not matched to a gene: 12. The DNA for the CDR3 is TGTGCCAGTAGGATACTAGGACAGGCCCCAAACACTGAAGCTTTCTTT. Translated, it gives CASRILGQAPNTEAFF.

Details on this clone: Additional DNA sequences in this sample encode the identical CDR3. This chain joins TRBV5-1 and TRBJ2-2; weak D call: TRBD1 (5 bases). Trimming took 0 bases from V and 4 from J, leaving 7 bases between them. The germline V gene encodes CDR1 SGHRS and CDR2 YFSETQ. This CDR3 is 14 amino acids long. CDR3 in DNA: TGCGCCAGCAGCTTGGGACAGACCACCGGGGAGCTGTTTTTT. Translating gives CASSLGQTTGELFF.

The genes are TRBV6-2 or TRBV6-3 and TRBJ1-1; D is possibly TRBD1 (5 bases). Germline CDR1 reads MNHEY; CDR2 reads SVGEGT. Trimming took off 1 base at V and 4 bases at J, with 13 bases between the two ends. This CDR3 has 15 residues. CDR3 residues: CASSYLGPGSTEAFF. CDR3 sequence (DNA): TGTGCCAGCAGTTACTTGGGGCCAGGTAGCACTGAAGCTTTCTTT.

V is TRBV5-1 and J is TRBJ2-7; 10 nucleotides align to TRBD2. CDR1 and CDR2 from the germline V gene are SGHRS and YFSETQ. This CDR3 contains 15 residues. Germline trimming cut 3 bases from V and 6 bases from J; bases unmatched to any gene: 9. In DNA, the CDR3 is TGCGCCAGCAGCTACGGAGGGACTAGCGACGGCGAGCAGTACTTC. Translation gives CASSYGGTSDGEQYF. The variable domain in full, with the rest retrieved from reference TRBV5-1 and TRBJ2-7, is KAGVTQTPRYLIKTRGQQVTLSCSPISGHRSVSWYQQTPGQGLQFLFEYFSETQRNKGNFPGRFSGRQFSNSRSEMNVSTLELGDSALYLCASSYGGTSDGEQYFGPGTRLTVT.

The chain combines TRBV6-2 or TRBV6-3 with TRBJ2-2, with D unresolved. The V gene lost 2 bases and the J gene lost 3 bases, with 4 bases spanning the gap. The CDR3 runs to 13 residues. In germline, CDR1 is MNHEY, CDR2 SVGEGT. For the CDR3, the DNA is TGTGCCAGCAGTTACGGAGACACCGGGGAGCTGTTTTTT. It specifies CASSYGDTGELFF.

The rearrangement joins TRBV19 to TRBJ2-1; no clear D. The V gene lost 7 bases and the J gene lost 4 bases, with 5 bases spanning the gap. The CDR3 consists of 11 residues. Germline V CDR1 and CDR2: LNHDA, SQIVND (reference sequence). The CDR3 reads CASTQYNEQFF. CDR3 coding DNA: TGTGCCAGTACTCAGTACAATGAGCAGTTCTTC.

The chain links TRBV11-3 to TRBJ2-1; 10 bases fit TRBD2. This CDR3 has 16 amino acids. The ends lost 0 bases at V and 5 bases at J; junction bases unmatched: 4. Looked up from germline, CDR1 is SGHNT and CDR2 is YENEEA. CDR3 nucleotide sequence: TGTGCCAGCAGCTTAGATGTAGCGGGGGGAGACAATGAGCAGTTCTTC. Amino acids: CASSLDVAGGDNEQFF.

This chain links TRBV3-1 (or the pseudogene TRBV3-2) with TRBJ1-2; D is uncertain. V was shortened by 3 bases and J by 8 bases, with 13 bases between the two germline ends. Germline V gives CDR1 LGHDT, CDR2 YNNKEL (reference sequence). The CDR3 is 13 residues long. The DNA for the CDR3 is TGTGCCAGCAGCCAGGACTCCGCGGGGGGCTACACCTTC. Protein product: CASSQDSAGGYTF.

The genes are TRBV2 and TRBJ2-3; D not certain. Per germline, CDR1 SNHLY and CDR2 FYNNEI. Trimming cost V 5 bases and J 9 bases, with 12 bases left between them. The CDR3 covers 12 residues. DNA of the CDR3: TGTGCCAGCAGTCCCGCGGCGACCACGCAGTATTTT. It encodes CASSPAATTQYF.

The chain carries TRBV12-3 or TRBV12-4 and TRBJ1-2; maybe TRBD1 (6 bases). This CDR3 is built from 13 residues. Trimming removed 4 bases at V and 5 bases at J, with 11 bases between. The CDR3 sequence is CASSSEQGYGYTF. The CDR3 DNA reads TGTGCCAGCAGTTCCGAGCAGGGGTATGGCTACACCTTC.

The V call is TRBV9, the J call TRBJ2-5; the D gene is possibly TRBD1 (6 bases). The germline V gene encodes CDR1 SGDLS and CDR2 YYNGEE. The CDR3 extends over 15 amino acids. The ends were cut back, 3 bases at V and 4 bases at J, with 16 bases in the middle. CDR3 coding DNA: TGTGCCAGCAGCGAGAGGGACACCGAAGGAGAGACCCAGTACTTC. Translation gives CASSERDTEGETQYF. Filled out from reference TRBV9 and TRBJ2-5, the complete variable domain reads DSGVTQTPKHLITATGQRVTLRCSPRSGDLSVYWYQQSLDQGLQFLIQYYNGEERAKGNILERFSAQQFPDLHSELNLSSLELGDSALYFCASSERDTEGETQYFGPGTRLLVL.